These 11 T cell receptor beta chains were all obtained from the same sample, sequenced in a study of OX40 agonist ivuxolimab in advanced cancers. The method was immunoSEQ multiplex PCR; TCRdb's version includes in-frame clones alone and lacks a portion of them. The data show roughly 40,000 clones, 89% seen once. This material consisted of CD4+ or CD8+ T cells sorted from blood, taken in a trial of the OX40 agonist ivuxolimab. All receptors come from an adult with an advanced solid tumor such as melanoma, head and neck, liver or kidney cancer.

The gene calls are TRBV30 and TRBJ1-6, with TRBD1 as a possible D gene (6 bases). CDR1 is GTSNPN, CDR2 SVGIG, per germline (reference sequence). The CDR3 is 14 residues long. V gave up 0 bases and J gave up 7 bases, with 10 bases separating them. The CDR3 sequence: CAWSVLQGNSPLHF. The CDR3 DNA reads TGTGCCTGGAGTGTACTCCAGGGGAATTCACCCCTCCACTTT.

The chain carries TRBV11-2 and TRBJ2-5, with 9 nucleotides matching TRBD2. The J call is doubtful: the DNA matches TRBJ2-7 better. Germline CDR1 reads SGHAT; CDR2 reads FQNNGV. The CDR3 contains 19 residues. For the CDR3, the DNA is TGTGCCAGCAGCTTAGCCCTAGGTTCGGCGGGGGGGCCACCCTACGAGCAGTACTTC. Its translation: CASSLALGSAGGPPYEQYF.

This sequence joins TRBV7-6 and TRBJ2-7; no clear D. The CDR3 is made up of 14 amino acids. CDR1 is SGHVS and CDR2 is FNYEAQ in the germline V gene. Deletions cut 0 bases from V and 4 bases from J, with 10 bases between. CDR3 sequence: CASSLAGNRYEQYF. The CDR3 DNA reads TGTGCCAGCAGCTTAGCGGGGAATCGATACGAGCAGTACTTC.

The chain has TRBV29-1 and TRBJ2-3; either TRBD1 or TRBD2 may supply D (6 bases each). The CDR3 sequence is 13 residues long. CDR1 and CDR2 from the germline V gene are SQVTM and ANQGSEA. V was pared by 8 bases and J by 2 bases, with 14 bases between. The CDR3 nucleotides read TGCAGCCTGAGGGGGGCTCACACAGATACGCAGTATTTT. The encoded protein is CSLRGAHTDTQYF.

The genes are TRBV5-1 and TRBJ1-2, with D tentatively TRBD1 (6 bases). V shed 7 bases and J shed 8 bases, with 15 bases lying between them. Germline CDR1 and CDR2: SGHRS and YFSETQ. This CDR3 has 12 amino acids. The DNA of the CDR3 is TGCGCCAGCCATTCCGGGGGGCGGGGCTACACCTTC. Its translation is CASHSGGRGYTF.

V and J are TRBV16 and TRBJ1-1; D uncertain. The CDR3 covers 14 residues. V gave up 4 bases and J gave up 1 base, with 10 bases separating them. Germline V CDR1 and CDR2: KGHSY, FQNENV. Here the CDR3 DNA reads TGTGCCAGCAGCCCCTATGGTGAGAACACTGAAGCTTTCTTT. It translates to CASSPYGENTEAFF.

The V call is TRBV5-1, the J call TRBJ2-7; D is perhaps TRBD1 (7 bases). V lost 0 bases and J lost 0, with 16 bases in between. The CDR3 consists of 17 residues. Germline loops: CDR1 SGHRS, CDR2 YFSETQ. CDR3 bases: TGCGCCAGCAGCTTGGAGCGATCAGGGGGGCCCTCCTACGAGCAGTACTTC. It encodes CASSLERSGGPSYEQYF.

The J gene is TRBJ2-2, the V gene TRBV27; D remains unclear. The ends were cut back, 0 bases at V and 3 bases at J, with 5 bases in the middle. Per the germline V gene, CDR1 is MNHEY and CDR2 is SMNVEV (reference sequence). The CDR3 length is 14 residues. Written as DNA, the CDR3 is TGTGCCAGCAGTTTATCCCAAGACACCGGGGAGCTGTTTTTT. This gives the protein CASSLSQDTGELFF.

J is TRBJ2-4 and V is TRBV6-4; D not certain. V was pared by 4 bases and J by 3 bases, with 7 bases between. Germline CDR1 is MRHNA and CDR2 is SNTAGT. The CDR3 consists of 13 residues. The CDR3 DNA reads as TGTGCCAGCAGTGCGGAAGACAAAAACATTCAGTACTTC. Protein sequence: CASSAEDKNIQYF.

The genes are TRBV5-1 and TRBJ2-1; 7 positions agree with TRBD1. Germline-derived CDR1 and CDR2 are SGHRS and YFSETQ. The J segment lost 4 bases and the V segment lost 9 bases, leaving 4 bases of the junction unmatched. This CDR3 has 12 residues. The CDR3 DNA sequence: TGCGCCACCGGGACAGAATACAATGAGCAGTTCTTC. This codes for CATGTEYNEQFF.

DNA of the CDR3: TGTGCCAGCAGTTTGTCCAGGAGAGGTAATCAGCCCCAGCATTTT. It yields the protein CASSLSRRGNQPQHF. This chain joins TRBV6-5 and TRBJ1-5, with unresolved D. This CDR3 contains 15 residues. The germline V gene encodes CDR1 MNHEY and CDR2 SVGAGI. Trimming shortened V by 4 bases and J by 4 bases, and 14 bases separated the two germline ends.